The 10 T cell receptor beta chains listed next were all sequenced from one sample in a study of blood T cell repertoires in COVID-19. The assay was immunoSEQ multiplex PCR, and TCRdb's table has in-frame clones only and misses some. This table has 150,000 to 250,000 clones, around 75% appearing once. The material sequenced was peripheral blood. The receptors originated from a middle-aged woman with COVID-19, enrolled during active disease.

This chain connects TRBV19 to TRBJ2-1, with TRBD2 matching over 15 bases. V shed 2 bases and J 2 bases; nucleotides not matched to a gene: 7. This CDR3 comprises 19 residues. The germline V gene encodes CDR1 LNHDA and CDR2 SQIVND (reference sequence). In DNA form, the CDR3 reads TGTGCCAGTAGTATATGGGGACTAGCGGGAGGAGGTCCCTACAATGAGCAGTTCTTC. Translation: CASSIWGLAGGGPYNEQFF.

The chain joins TRBV3-1 (or the pseudogene TRBV3-2) to TRBJ2-2; 7 positions agree with TRBD2. The CDR3 consists of 14 residues. V gave up 1 base and J gave up 6 bases; unmatched junction bases: 2. Germline V gene lookup returns CDR1 LGHDT and CDR2 YNNKEL (reference sequence). The CDR3 sequence: CASSQVAGAGELFF. The DNA for the CDR3 is TGTGCCAGCAGCCAAGTCGCGGGAGCCGGGGAGCTGTTTTTT.

The genes are TRBV9 and TRBJ2-3; possible D gene TRBD2, 5 bases. This CDR3 is 16 amino acids long. The V end lost 3 bases, the J end lost 0 bases, and 14 bases lay between the germline ends. Germline lookup yields CDR1 SGDLS and CDR2 YYNGEE. The CDR3 sequence is CASSARGAASTDTQYF. The CDR3 region has the DNA TGTGCCAGCAGCGCTCGGGGAGCCGCTAGCACAGATACGCAGTATTTT. Supplemented by reference TRBV9 and TRBJ2-3, the full variable domain reads DSGVTQTPKHLITATGQRVTLRCSPRSGDLSVYWYQQSLDQGLQFLIQYYNGEERAKGNILERFSAQQFPDLHSELNLSSLELGDSALYFCASSARGAASTDTQYFGPGTRLTVL.

V gene TRBV2 combines with J gene TRBJ2-7, with 11 bases matching TRBD1. CDR3 length: 16 residues. CDR1 is SNHLY and CDR2 is FYNNEI in the germline V gene. V lost 6 bases, J lost 4 bases, and 11 bases stayed unmatched. CDR3 bases: TGTGCCAGCAGGGGTTGGACAGGGGGCTTGTTTTACGAGCAGTACTTC. Residues: CASRGWTGGLFYEQYF.

In DNA, the CDR3 is TGCGCCAGCAGCCAAGATCGGCAGGTGGGCTACACCTTC. Translation gives CASSQDRQVGYTF. This chain links TRBV4-3 with TRBJ1-2; D is unclear. Per the germline V gene, CDR1 is LGHNA and CDR2 is YSLEER. CDR3 length: 13 residues. The germline V and J ends were trimmed by 0 bases and 8 bases, with 10 bases remaining between them.

V is TRBV19 and J is TRBJ1-6, with 8 bases matching TRBD1. This CDR3 contains 16 residues. The germline V gene encodes CDR1 LNHDA and CDR2 SQIVND (reference sequence). V shed 7 bases, J shed 1 base, and the junction held 6 bases outside the gene matches. CDR3 nucleotide sequence: TGTGCCAGTATGGAAACAGGGGGTTCCTATAATTCACCCCTCCACTTT. The encoded protein is CASMETGGSYNSPLHF.

The rearrangement links TRBV10-1 to TRBJ1-2; D is ambiguous. This CDR3 contains 14 residues. Germline V gene sequence: CDR1 WNHNN, CDR2 SYGVQD (reference sequence). V lost 4 bases and J lost 2, with 11 bases in between. This CDR3 is CASSGSTENYGYTF. CDR3 coding DNA: TGCGCCAGCAGTGGGTCCACAGAAAACTATGGCTACACCTTC.

J is TRBJ1-5 and V is TRBV7-3; D remains ambiguous. The CDR3 contains 13 residues. Between the trimmed V and J ends, which lost 4 bases and 5 bases, there was a span of 9 bases. Looked up from germline, CDR1 is SGHTA and CDR2 is FQGTGA. The CDR3 sequence is CASSSLPDQPQHF. CDR3 bases: TGTGCCAGCAGCTCCCTACCGGATCAGCCCCAGCATTTT.

This sequence joins TRBV10-1 and TRBJ2-3; 9 bases map to TRBD2. The CDR3 has 16 residues. The ends lost 1 base at V and 0 bases at J; junction bases unmatched: 2. Looked up from germline, CDR1 is WNHNN and CDR2 is SYGVQD (reference sequence). The CDR3 protein is CASSEFTSGSTDTQYF. CDR3 sequence (DNA): TGCGCCAGCAGTGAGTTCACTAGCGGGAGCACAGATACGCAGTATTTT.

The gene calls are TRBV18 and TRBJ2-5; D gene ambiguous. The CDR3 consists of 13 residues. Germline V gives CDR1 KGHSH, CDR2 LQKENI. Trimming took off 3 bases at V and 3 bases at J, with 8 bases between the two ends. The CDR3 DNA follows: TGTGCCAGCTCACCTATCCCGGAAGAGACCCAGTACTTC. Encoded protein: CASSPIPEETQYF.